What follows is one TCR beta chain and its context. Its binding antigen is unknown. No much larger clonotype is one base removed from it; base qualities were not supplied. These data come from a study of blood T cell repertoires in COVID-19 (TCRdb year 2020). A note on the overall study: Samples covering the acute and convalescent phases of COVID-19 were provided by collaborators in the United States, Italy and Spain. The material from the prospective study consisted of cDNA or gDNA derived from T cells, B-cell-depleted T cells, or PBMCs. The dataset comprised deeply sampled blood TCRbeta repertoires from subjects exposed to, actively infected with, or recovered from COVID-19. A freely available public database, intended as a resource for researchers studying the immune response to SARS-CoV-2, is where the repertoires were released. Samples were obtained from the ongoing ImmuneRACE study (first 160 participants) and from 950 to 1,500 subjects provided by 6 global collaborators. Nearly every sample came with metadata listing a de-identified subject ID, COVID-19 status, age in years and sex. Where available, HLA class I and class II types were obtained from metadata supplied by the sample provider rather than from assay-based typing. The investigation overall reported the following: Clinical and demographic metadata were provided uncurated, with the amount varying by source and participant.

TCRbeta CDR3 regions were amplified from genomic DNA by means of the immunoSEQ Assay, a bias-controlled multiplex PCR. For the original study's pipeline: Nucleated cell counts per sample were estimated from amplification of reference gene primers within the assay. Sequence reads were collapsed and filtered to measure the absolute abundance of every unique TCRbeta CDR3 rearrangement. For each sample, productive Simpson clonality was calculated by taking the square root of Simpson's diversity index across productive rearrangements. TCRdb retrieved this table from immuneACCESS and kept in-frame rearrangements only. Not all clones are present; in checked studies, unresolved V genes account for under half, and no reason is known for the remainder. From that table come the V and J calls and clone size; the DNA was used to work out D and trimming. Present in this sample are under 250,000 clones, roughly 85% of which were seen just once. Together, the top ten hold 9.1% of the sample.

Participants in the prospective study were aged 18 to 89 years, lived in some 24 United States geographic areas, and enrolled through a virtual design. Cohort assignment in the prospective study relied on participant-reported clinical history from a screening survey and a study questionnaire. In the prospective study, whole blood, serum and a nasopharyngeal or oropharyngeal swab were collected from each participant by mobile phlebotomists. Prospective study participants could optionally give additional blood draws and questionnaires over an approximately 2-month period. Prospective study blood samples were shipped either frozen or at room temperature before DNA extraction. CDR1 and CDR2 were assigned from the germline V gene as SGHRS and YFSETQ. V loses 3 bases of germline sequence and J loses 6 bases, and the interval between the two ends is 18 bases. Reading from cysteine to phenylalanine, the CDR3 counts 15 amino acids. This entry keeps only the CDR3 DNA: 45 bases, framed from base 1.

Sample: PBMCs or T cells enriched from blood (not recorded which). This chain joins TRBV5-1 to TRBJ1-2, with a tentative D gene TRBD1 over 6 matching bases. The source is a woman between 50 and 59 years old with acute COVID-19. Read as DNA, the sequence is TGCGCCAGCAGCTCTCGGCTTACAGGGAACGATGGCTACACCTTC. The encoded protein is CASSSRLTGNDGYTF.